The next 15 T cell receptor beta chains were all read from a single sample in a study of identical twins' blood T cells. Via MiXCR, TCRdb re-called the 5' RACE reads, giving one row per CDR3 protein. The repertoire holds roughly 340,000 distinct CDR3 sequences, with roughly 30% as singletons. The sample consisted of PBMCs. These receptor sequences come from a woman aged 18 to 49 in good health.

Details on this clonotype: Relative to the germline gene, one junction end is altered; a read error may explain this. The V gene is TRBV5-1, the J gene TRBJ1-5; possible D gene TRBD1, 5 bases. The CDR3 has 14 amino acids. CDR1 SGHRS and CDR2 YFSETQ come from the germline V gene. This CDR3 reads CVSSLEGPSQPQHF. In nucleotides, the CDR3 is TGCGTCAGCAGCTTGGAGGGACCCAGCCAGCCCCAGCATTTT.

V is TRBV7-9 and J is TRBJ2-5; D not certain. Per germline, CDR1 SEHNR and CDR2 FQNEAQ (reference sequence). The CDR3 covers 14 residues. The V gene lost 3 bases and the J gene lost 8 bases, with 16 bases spanning the gap. The CDR3 sequence is CASSFGFSDSTQYF. The CDR3 bases are TGTGCCAGCAGCTTTGGCTTTAGTGATTCAACCCAGTACTTC.

V and J are TRBV7-9 and TRBJ1-1, with no clear D. Germline loops: CDR1 SEHNR, CDR2 FQNEAQ (reference sequence). This CDR3 has 15 amino acids. V was pared by 1 base and J by 1 base, with 10 bases between. The CDR3 loop is CASSLGANQNTEAFF. The DNA for the CDR3 is TGTGCCAGCAGCTTAGGGGCAAATCAGAACACTGAAGCTTTCTTT.

This clonotype was observed many times. The CDR3 coding sequence is TGCAGTGCTACCAATAATTCACCCCTCCACTTT. Translating it yields CSATNNSPLHF. The chain recombines TRBV20-1 with TRBJ1-6, with unresolved D. This CDR3 region has 11 residues. From germline, CDR1 is DFQATT and CDR2 SNEGSKA (reference sequence). Trimming removed 4 bases at V and 5 bases at J, with 3 bases between.

The chain links TRBV18 to TRBJ1-1, with D tentatively TRBD1 (5 bases). The CDR3 sequence is 16 residues long. Germline assignment: CDR1 KGHSH and CDR2 LQKENI. V was shortened by 3 bases and J by 1 base, with 15 bases between the two germline ends. CDR3 in DNA: TGTGCCAGCTCACCCTTTACAGAGACAGCGAACACTGAAGCTTTCTTT. This sequence encodes CASSPFTETANTEAFF.

V gene TRBV6-1 combines with J gene TRBJ1-2; weak D call: TRBD1 (5 bases). Trimming shortened V by 0 bases and J by 4 bases, and 12 bases separated the two germline ends. The CDR3 covers 15 residues. CDR1 MNHNS and CDR2 SASEGT come from the germline V gene. The CDR3 DNA sequence: TGTGCCAGCAGTGAAGCGGGATCGGGGCCCTATGGCTACACCTTC. It specifies CASSEAGSGPYGYTF.

This clonotype was seen just once. V usage is TRBV29-1 and J usage is TRBJ1-1; a weak D match, TRBD1 (6 bases). The CDR3 extends over 18 amino acids. Germline V CDR1 and CDR2: SQVTM, ANQGSEA. Trimming removed 3 bases at V and 0 bases at J, with 23 bases between. This chain's CDR3 is CSVDPLGGETNMNTEAFF. The CDR3 nucleotides read TGCAGCGTTGATCCCCTAGGGGGGGAGACAAACATGAACACTGAAGCTTTCTTT.

This clonotype was seen a few times. The rearrangement uses TRBV5-1 and TRBJ1-2; maybe TRBD1 (5 bases). The V end was cut by 3 bases, the J end by 3 bases, with 9 bases between. CDR3 length equals 13 residues. Germline CDR1 reads SGHRS; CDR2 reads YFSETQ. This CDR3 reads CASSWGSDYGYTF. The CDR3 DNA follows: TGCGCCAGCAGCTGGGGGTCAGACTATGGCTACACCTTC.

This clonotype was detected a few times. This rearrangement joins TRBV6-2 or TRBV6-3 to TRBJ1-5; 7 nucleotides align to TRBD1. Trimming at V came to 11 bases and at J to 2 bases, leaving 6 bases not matched to a gene. Germline-derived CDR1 and CDR2 are MNHEY and SVGEGT. The CDR3 is made up of 13 amino acids. This chain's CDR3 is CAGGGQGNQPQHF. For the CDR3, the DNA is TGTGCCGGGGGAGGACAGGGCAATCAGCCCCAGCATTTT.

The gene calls are TRBV10-3 and TRBJ2-1; 13 bases are a match to TRBD2. The CDR3 has 18 amino acids. J gave up 2 bases and V 4 bases, and 8 bases lay outside the gene matches. The V gene's germline CDR1 is ENHRY and CDR2 SYGVKD. The CDR3 coding sequence is TGTGCCATCAGTGGACTAGCGGGGGGCAACCAACCCTACAATGAGCAGTTCTTC. Translating it yields CAISGLAGGNQPYNEQFF.

Worth noting for this clonotype: A junction boundary mismatches the germline segment, possibly from a read error. This chain uses TRBV20-1 with TRBJ1-1; the D is unclear. This CDR3 contains 12 residues. CDR1 DFQATT and CDR2 SNEGSKA come from the germline V gene (reference sequence). CDR3 residues: CSTRDGNTEAFF. The CDR3 bases are TGCAGTACTAGAGACGGAAACACTGAAGCTTTCTTT.

This clonotype was detected only a few times. The V gene is TRBV6-2 or TRBV6-3, the J gene TRBJ2-5; no definite D call. This CDR3 is built from 13 residues. Trimming stripped 7 bases from V and 5 bases from J, with 14 bases between. Germline assignment: CDR1 MNHEY and CDR2 SVGEGT. The CDR3: CASIGRNQETQYF. CDR3 sequence (DNA): TGTGCCAGCATCGGCAGGAATCAGGAGACCCAGTACTTC.

This clonotype was recorded a few times. This rearrangement joins TRBV27 to TRBJ1-1, with D uncertain. V lost 6 bases, J lost 1 base, and 21 bases lay in between. The germline V gene encodes CDR1 MNHEY and CDR2 SMNVEV (reference sequence). CDR3 length equals 17 residues. The CDR3: CASSHDILTPGNTEAFF. The CDR3 DNA is TGTGCCAGCAGCCACGACATTTTGACCCCGGGGAACACTGAAGCTTTCTTT.

As regards this clonotype: A much larger clone differs from this one at a single base, so this may be a read error. The chain couples TRBV10-3 to TRBJ2-4; D is unclear. With 6 bases removed from V and 0 bases from J, the gap between germline ends came to 9 bases. This CDR3 has 14 amino acids. Per the germline V gene, CDR1 is ENHRY and CDR2 is SYGVKD. The CDR3 DNA follows: TGTGCCATCAGGACCAATCTAGCCAAAAACATTCAGTACTTC. It codes for CAIRTNLAKNIQYF.

The chain uses TRBV19 and TRBJ1-1; D is undetermined. V lost 3 bases and J 4 bases, leaving 12 bases between the germline ends. The CDR3 totals 14 residues. CDR1 is LNHDA, CDR2 SQIVND, per germline (reference sequence). In DNA, the CDR3 is TGTGCCAGTAGTATGGACCGTTTGACCACTGAAGCTTTCTTT. It specifies CASSMDRLTTEAFF.